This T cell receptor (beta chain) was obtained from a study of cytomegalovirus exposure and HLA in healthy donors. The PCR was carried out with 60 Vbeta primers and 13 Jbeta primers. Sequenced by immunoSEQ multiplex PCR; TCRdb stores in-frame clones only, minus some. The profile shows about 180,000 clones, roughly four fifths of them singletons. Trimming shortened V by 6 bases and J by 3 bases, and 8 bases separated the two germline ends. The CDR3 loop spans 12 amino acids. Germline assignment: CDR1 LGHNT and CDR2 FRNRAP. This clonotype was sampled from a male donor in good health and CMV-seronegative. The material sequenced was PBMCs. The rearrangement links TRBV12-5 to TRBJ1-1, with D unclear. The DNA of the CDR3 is TGTGCTAGTGGCCTTTCGGACACTGAAGCTTTCTTT. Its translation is CASGLSDTEAFF.